Included here is one TCR beta chain sequence, with context. The table came from immunoSEQ multiplex PCR; TCRdb's copy has only in-frame clones and leaves some out. The data show a few hundred thousand clones, with 75% to 90% seen just once and 9.5% held by the top ten. The data were obtained in a study of blood T cell repertoires in COVID-19. Grouping used clinical history reported by participants in a survey and questionnaire. The germline CDR1 and CDR2 sequences are SGHTA and FQGNSA. J was trimmed by 0 bases and V by 4 bases; bases with no gene match: 5. The CDR3 extends over 16 amino acids. The sample was PBMCs or T cells enriched from blood (not recorded which). The chain carries TRBV7-2 and TRBJ2-1; 8 bases match TRBD2. The TCR originated in a woman aged 40 to 50 who had recovered from COVID-19. This chain's CDR3 is CASSYSGKSSYNEQFF. The CDR3, as DNA: TGTGCCAGCAGCTATAGCGGGAAGAGCTCCTACAATGAGCAGTTCTTC.